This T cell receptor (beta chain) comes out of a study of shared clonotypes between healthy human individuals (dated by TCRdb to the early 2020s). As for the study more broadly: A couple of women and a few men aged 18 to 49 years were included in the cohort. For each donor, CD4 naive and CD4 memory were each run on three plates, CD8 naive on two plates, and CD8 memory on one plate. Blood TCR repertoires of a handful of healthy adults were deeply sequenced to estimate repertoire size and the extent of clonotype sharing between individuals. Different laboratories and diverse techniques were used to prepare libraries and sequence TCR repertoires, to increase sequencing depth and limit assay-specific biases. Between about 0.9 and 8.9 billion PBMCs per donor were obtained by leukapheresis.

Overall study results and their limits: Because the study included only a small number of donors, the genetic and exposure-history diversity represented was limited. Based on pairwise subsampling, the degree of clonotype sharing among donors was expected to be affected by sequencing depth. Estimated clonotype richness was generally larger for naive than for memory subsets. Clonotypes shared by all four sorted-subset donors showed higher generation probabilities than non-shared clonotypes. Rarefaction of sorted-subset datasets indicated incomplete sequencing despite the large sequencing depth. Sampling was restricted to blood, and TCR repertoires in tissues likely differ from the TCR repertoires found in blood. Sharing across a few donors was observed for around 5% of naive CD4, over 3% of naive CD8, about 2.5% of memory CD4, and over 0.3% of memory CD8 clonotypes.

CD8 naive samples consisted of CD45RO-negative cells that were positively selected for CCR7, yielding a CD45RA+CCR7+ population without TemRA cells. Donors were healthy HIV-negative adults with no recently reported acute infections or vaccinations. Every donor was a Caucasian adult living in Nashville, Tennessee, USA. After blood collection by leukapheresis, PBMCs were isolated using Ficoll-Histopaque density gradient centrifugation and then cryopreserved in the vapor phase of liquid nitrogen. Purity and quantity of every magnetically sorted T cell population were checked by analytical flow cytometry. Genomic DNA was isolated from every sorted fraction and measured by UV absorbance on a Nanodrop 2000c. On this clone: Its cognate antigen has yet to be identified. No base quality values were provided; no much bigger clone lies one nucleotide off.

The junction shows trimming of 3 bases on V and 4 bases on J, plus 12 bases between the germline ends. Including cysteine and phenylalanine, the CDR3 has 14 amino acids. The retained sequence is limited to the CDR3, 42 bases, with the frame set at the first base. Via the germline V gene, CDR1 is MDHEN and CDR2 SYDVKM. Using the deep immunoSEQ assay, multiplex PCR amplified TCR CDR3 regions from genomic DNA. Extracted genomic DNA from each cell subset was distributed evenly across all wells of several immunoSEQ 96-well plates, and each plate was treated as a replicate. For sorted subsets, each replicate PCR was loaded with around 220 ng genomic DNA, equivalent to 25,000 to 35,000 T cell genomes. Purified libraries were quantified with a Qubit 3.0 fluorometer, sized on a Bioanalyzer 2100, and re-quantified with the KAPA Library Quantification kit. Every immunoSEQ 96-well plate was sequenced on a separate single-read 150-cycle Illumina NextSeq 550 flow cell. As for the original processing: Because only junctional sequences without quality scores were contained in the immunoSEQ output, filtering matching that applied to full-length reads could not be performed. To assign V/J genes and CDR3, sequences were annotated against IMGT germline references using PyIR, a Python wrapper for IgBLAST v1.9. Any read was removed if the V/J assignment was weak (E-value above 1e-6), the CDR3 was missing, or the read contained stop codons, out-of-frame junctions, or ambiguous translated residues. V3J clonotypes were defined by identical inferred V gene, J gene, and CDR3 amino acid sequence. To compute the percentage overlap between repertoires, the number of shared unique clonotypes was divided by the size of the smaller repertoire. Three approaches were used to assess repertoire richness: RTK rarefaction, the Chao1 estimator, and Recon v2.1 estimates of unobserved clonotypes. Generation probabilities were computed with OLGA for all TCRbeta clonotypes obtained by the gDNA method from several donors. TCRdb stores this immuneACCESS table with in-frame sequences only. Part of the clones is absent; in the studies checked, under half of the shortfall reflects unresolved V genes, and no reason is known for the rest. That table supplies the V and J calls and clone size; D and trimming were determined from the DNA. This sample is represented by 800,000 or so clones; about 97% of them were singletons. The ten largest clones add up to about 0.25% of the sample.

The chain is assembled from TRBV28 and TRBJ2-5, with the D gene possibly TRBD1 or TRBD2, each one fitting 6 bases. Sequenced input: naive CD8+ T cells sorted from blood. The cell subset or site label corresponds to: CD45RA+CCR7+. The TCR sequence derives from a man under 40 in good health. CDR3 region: CASSFGGGLETQYF. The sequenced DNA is TGTGCCAGCAGTTTCGGAGGGGGATTAGAGACCCAGTACTTC. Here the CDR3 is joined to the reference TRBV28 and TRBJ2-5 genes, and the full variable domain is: DVKVTQSSRYLVKRTGEKVFLECVQDMDHENMFWYRQDPGLGLRLIYFSYDVKMKEKGDIPEGYSVSREKKERFSLILESASTNQTSMYLCASSFGGGLETQYFGPGTRLLVL.